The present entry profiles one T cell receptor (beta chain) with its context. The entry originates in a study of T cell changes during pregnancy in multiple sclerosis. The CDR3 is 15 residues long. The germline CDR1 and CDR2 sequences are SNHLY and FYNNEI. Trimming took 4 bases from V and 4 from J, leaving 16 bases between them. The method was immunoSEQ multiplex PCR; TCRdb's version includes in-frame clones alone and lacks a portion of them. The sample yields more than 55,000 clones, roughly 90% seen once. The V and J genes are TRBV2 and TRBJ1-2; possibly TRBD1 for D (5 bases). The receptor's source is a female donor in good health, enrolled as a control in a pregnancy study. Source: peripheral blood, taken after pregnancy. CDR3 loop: CASSVSGELGYGYTF. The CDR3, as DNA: TGTGCCAGCAGTGTTTCGGGGGAGTTAGGCTATGGCTACACCTTC.